This paragraph reports one TCR beta chain. The entry originates in a study of blood T cell repertoires in COVID-19. Study as a whole: COVID-19 samples collected from the United States, Italy and Spain covered acute and convalescent phases. Nucleic acid was either cDNA or gDNA, and it came from T cells, B-cell-depleted T cells, or PBMCs.

The V gene end was trimmed by 5 bases and the J gene end by 5 bases; junction bases not matched to a gene: 18. Germline CDR1 reads MDHEN; CDR2 reads SYDVKM. This CDR3 comprises 19 residues. Authors' methods: Amplification with reference gene primers provided the estimates of nucleated cell counts. Here immunoSEQ multiplex PCR was the method, and the copy in TCRdb shows in-frame clones only, minus some. That table supplies the V and J calls and clone size; D and trimming were determined from the DNA. The repertoire holds under 300,000 clones, with around 90% as singletons. Sequencing was performed on peripheral blood. The receptor's source is a woman aged 40 to 50 who had recovered from COVID-19. V and J are TRBV28 and TRBJ2-2; TRBD2 matches at 9 bases. The CDR3 nucleotides read TGTGCCAGCAGTCCCTCTGCCGGGGTAGCGGGAGCGTTGACCGGGGAGCTGTTTTTT. As protein: CASSPSAGVAGALTGELFF.